One sample yielded the 10 T cell receptor beta chains listed below, sequenced in a study of CD8+CD57+ T cells in acquired aplastic anemia. Genomic DNA served as template for TCR beta VDJ and CDR3 profiling. In TCRdb, the reads were re-called with MiXCR into one record per CDR3 protein. The profile shows 190,000 or so distinct CDR3 sequences, around half of them singletons. Patients sequenced had flow cytometry evidence of CD8+CD57+ cell expansion. The sample taken for sequencing was sorted CD4+, CD8+, or CD8+CD57+ T cells (not recorded which) from PBMCs. All receptors derive from a human donor with aplastic anemia.

This clonotype showed up many times. This chain links TRBV29-1 with TRBJ2-5; 7 nucleotides match TRBD1. The length of the CDR3 is 13 residues. The germline gives CDR1 SQVTM, CDR2 ANQGSEA. V shed 4 bases and J 3 bases; nucleotides not matched to a gene: 5. CDR3 nucleotide sequence: TGCAGCGTTGGCAGGGGGTCCAAAGAGACCCAGTACTTC. It yields the protein CSVGRGSKETQYF.

The chain joins TRBV19 to TRBJ1-2; 9 nucleotides agree with TRBD1. Germline trimming cut 4 bases from V and 4 bases from J; bases unmatched to any gene: 4. The CDR3 extends over 14 amino acids. The germline V gene encodes CDR1 LNHDA and CDR2 SQIVND (reference sequence). The DNA of the CDR3 is TGTGCCAGTAGTAGAACAGGGGGCGTCTATGGCTACACCTTC. Protein sequence: CASSRTGGVYGYTF.

This clonotype has only one observation. This chain connects TRBV19 to TRBJ2-1; TRBD2 agrees at 8 bases. With V trimmed by 10 bases and J by 10 bases, 12 bases remained unmatched. The CDR3 consists of 13 residues. CDR1 and CDR2 (germline): LNHDA, SQIVND (reference sequence). The CDR3 protein is CATATLAGKEQFF. CDR3 coding DNA: TGTGCCACGGCCACTTTAGCGGGAAAAGAGCAGTTCTTC.

The gene calls are TRBV7-8 and TRBJ1-5; no clear D gene. The germline V and J ends were trimmed by 5 bases and 5 bases, with 16 bases remaining between them. Germline loops: CDR1 SGHVS, CDR2 FQNEAQ. The CDR3 sequence is 15 residues long. CDR3: CASSRGPNKYQPQHF. CDR3 bases: TGTGCCAGCAGCCGAGGACCGAACAAGTATCAGCCCCAGCATTTT. The variable domain in full, with the rest retrieved from reference TRBV7-8 and TRBJ1-5, is GAGVSQSPRYKVAKRGQDVALRCDPISGHVSLFWYQQALGQGPEFLTYFQNEAQLDKSGLPSDRFFAERPEGSVSTLKIQRTQQEDSAVYLCASSRGPNKYQPQHFGDGTRLSIL.

Points on this clonotype: One base away lies a much larger clone, so this may be a sequencing read error. This chain uses TRBV5-5 with TRBJ1-5; D perhaps matches TRBD1 (5 bases). Germline V gene data show CDR1 as SGHKS and CDR2 as YYEKEE (reference sequence). The CDR3 is 15 amino acids. Trimming removed 4 bases at V and 9 bases at J, with 20 bases between. The CDR3 reads CASSLQTRGFRPQHF. Here the CDR3 DNA reads TGTGCCAGCAGCCTACAGACAAGGGGCTTTCGGCCCCAGCATTTT.

This clonotype has ten or more counts. The chain joins TRBV5-1 to TRBJ2-5; D gene unclear. The germline V gene has CDR1 SGHRS and CDR2 YFSETQ. This CDR3 has 14 amino acids. V gave up 0 bases and J gave up 3 bases, with 9 bases separating them. The CDR3 nucleotides are TGCGCCAGCAGCTTGGCCTCGCGGAAAGAGACCCAGTACTTC. Protein product: CASSLASRKETQYF.

This clonotype occurred many times. This chain uses TRBV7-9 with TRBJ2-1, with TRBD2 matching 12 bases. Germline V gene data show CDR1 as SEHNR and CDR2 as FQNEAQ (reference sequence). This CDR3 region has 17 residues. J was trimmed by 8 bases and V by 5 bases; bases with no gene match: 13. The chain's CDR3 is CASSRGLAGRRHDEQFF. In DNA form, the CDR3 reads TGTGCCAGCAGCCGAGGACTAGCGGGACGACGGCATGATGAGCAGTTCTTC.

Points on this clonotype: Given a much more abundant clone one base away, this may be a read error. The gene calls are TRBV25-1 and TRBJ1-2, with D unclear. CDR1 MGHDK and CDR2 SYGVNS come from the germline V gene. The CDR3 sequence is 14 residues long. The CDR3 DNA sequence: TGTGCCAGCAGTGAATCCGAAGATTACTATGGCCACACCTTC. Its protein product is CASSESEDYYGHTF.

The chain recombines TRBV20-1 with TRBJ2-5; 9 bases line up with TRBD2. The length of the CDR3 is 14 residues. V shed 3 bases and J 1 base; nucleotides not matched to a gene: 3. Germline V gene lookup returns CDR1 DFQATT and CDR2 SNEGSKA (reference sequence). CDR3 DNA sequence: TGCAGTGCTAGTGGGACTAGCAGCCAAGAGACCCAGTACTTC. Amino acid sequence: CSASGTSSQETQYF.

A few counts support this clonotype. V gene TRBV4-3 combines with J gene TRBJ2-2; TRBD2 matches 8 bases. The CDR3 runs 18 residues. Germline CDR1 and CDR2: LGHNA and YSLEER. V dropped 2 bases and J dropped 6; count of bases not matched to a gene: 14. The CDR3 nucleotides read TGCGCCAGCAGCCAATCGCGAACGGGGGGGGCTCATCCCGGGGAGCTGTTTTTT. It is translated as CASSQSRTGGAHPGELFF.